Listed here is a single T cell receptor beta chain. Its antigen is still unknown. This record belongs to a study of tissue T cells after allogeneic stem cell transplantation. General study points: TCR repertoires tracked anatomic similarity, regardless of disease or transplant status.

From germline, CDR1 is SGHTA and CDR2 FQGNSA. V gave up 1 base and J gave up 4 bases, with 8 bases separating them. The CDR3 is made up of 13 amino acids. Survey-depth TCRbeta CDR3 sequencing reported V/J genes and productive frequencies. Assay: immunoSEQ multiplex PCR; the TCRdb copy retains only in-frame clones and omits some. The table records 1,500 to 2,000 clones, 75% to 80% of them present only once. This specimen consisted of colon tissue, obtained at autopsy. The sequence came from a male patient between 35 and 69 years old with steroid-refractory graft-versus-host disease after an allogeneic stem cell transplant. Some T cells here may be from the graft donor. The genes are TRBV7-2 and TRBJ2-7; no firm D call. The CDR3 region has the DNA TGTGCCAGCAGCTTAGGAACGAGGTACGAGCAGTACTTC. Its protein product is CASSLGTRYEQYF.